This record looks at one T cell receptor beta chain sequence and its context. Its cognate antigen has yet to be identified. The input lacks base qualities; no much larger clone sits a single base away. The cohort consisted of some 730 healthy bone marrow donors. All cohort members were sampled while nominally healthy, although unrecorded immune exposures were likely present. The donor tested CMV seropositive, placing the donor among the roughly 270 seropositive members of the cohort. A peripheral blood sample was provided by each donor, and peripheral blood mononuclear cells were used for TCR beta sequencing. Genomic DNA extraction from the blood cell samples was performed with the Qiagen DNeasy Blood Extraction Kit. This entry is derived from a study of cytomegalovirus exposure and HLA in healthy donors (dated by TCRdb to 2017 to 2019). For context, the study as a whole: An earlier analysis of under 600 of the donors reported approximately 290 Gb of sequence data and some 100 million unique TCR beta sequences from approximately 180 million T cells. An early release covering more than 500 HLA-typed donors comprised 250 to 350 gigabases of sequencing data and 85 million or so unique TCR sequences. Of the roughly 390 genotyped donors, about 80% fell in the genetic ancestry cluster associated with self-reported Caucasian donors. The study aimed to test whether signatures of past pathogen exposure could be identified by cataloging public T cell receptors. The study profiled the T cell repertoires of about 640 subjects by immunosequencing and related them to cytomegalovirus serostatus. A separate validation cohort of over 95 different subjects was used in addition to the 666-subject first cohort. High-throughput TCR immunosequencing, statistical association of individual TCRs with disease status, and machine learning were combined to predict cytomegalovirus infection status. In a later analysis, previously published TCR beta repertoires from 500 to 750 donors were re-analyzed and high-resolution HLA genotyping was added so that TCR occurrence patterns could be studied. Rather than drawing on any new phenotypic data, the later analysis identified candidate immune exposures from TCR beta sequences and the way those sequences occurred across donors. An earlier analysis of approximately 500 of the donors applied high-throughput TCR beta sequencing to assess whether each TCR beta V gene segment acted as functional or pseudogenic. Alongside the repertoire data, information on donor age, sex, ethnicity and CMV serostatus was compiled. Genome-wide SNP genotypes for about 60% of the roughly 700 donors were used in a later genetic analysis, which treated that subset as a discovery cohort. Every discovery cohort repertoire had been produced on one sequencing platform. Class I and class II HLA loci were covered by the typing at four-digit resolution. The number of typed donors differed by locus: about 620-630 for A, B, C, DRB1 and DQB1; 522 for DQA1; approximately 600 for DPA1; and some 470 for DPB1. Because of strong linkage in the cohort, 4 to 6 DR-DQ haplotypes were treated as single units for association and clustering. Among about 400 genotyped donors of the cohort, an average of approximately 200,000 unique TCR beta nucleotide sequences was sequenced per donor, of which about 20% were non-productive. The paper's findings and limits, for the study overall: The study listed approximately 150 TCR beta chains as associated with cytomegalovirus. The authors suggested that the approach could potentially be extended to other disease states and immunological phenotypes. Strong co-occurrence of HLA alleles, especially DR and DQ, made assigning TCR associations to individual alleles difficult. This cohort had only TCR beta chains sequenced, and the lack of alpha or paired-chain data limited which features could be detected. A later analysis reported that several top co-occurrence clusters appeared linked to parvovirus B19, influenza, CMV and Epstein-Barr virus. A few of the identified cytomegalovirus-associated TCR beta chains were confirmed in vitro to be specific for cytomegalovirus antigens. Because counts were too low, roughly 18 rarely observed V segments, including chromosome 9 orphons, were left out of the earlier analysis of a few hundred of the donors. Across donors, most TCR sequences were observed very rarely, whereas some public TCRs were present in many individuals. A later analysis associated about 17,000 TCR beta sequences with specific HLA alleles at a false discovery rate of 0.05. Sequencing depth was assumed to be roughly uniform across donors in the presence/absence analyses, though that assumption may not hold. In a later genetic analysis, fewer N-insertions in productive TCRs were reported among donors in an Asian-associated ancestry cluster than the approximately 630-donor mean. Linkage disequilibrium might explain the correlated functional status among segregating V segments, but an unknown experimental factor could not be excluded. A group of highly shared sequence variants was considered likely to be a technical artifact of the sequencing pipeline. According to a later analysis, TCR association rates differed among HLA loci, with DRB1 alleles showing the most associated TCRs and HLA-C alleles showing the fewest. A further reported finding was that TCR beta sequences accurately predicted the HLA-A and HLA-B alleles for most subjects in the first cohort. In a later analysis, HLA-associated TCR beta chains were found to be more clonally expanded and to have lower generation probabilities than equally common non-associated chains. The only immune exposure information available for the cohort was CMV serostatus. In a later analysis, most CMV-associated TCR beta chains were found to appear HLA-restricted, with HLA associations seemingly driven largely by CMV exposure. In a later genetic analysis, a missense DCLRE1C variant was associated with V-gene and J-gene trimming of TCR beta chains, and the association was replicated in an independent cohort. HLA typing was unavailable for some donors at each locus, so association tests used only the typed subset. Because the 87-base-pair reads could not distinguish some IMGT-functional V segments, including TRBV6-2 and TRBV6-3, those segments were excluded. An earlier analysis of some 560 of the donors showed that most TCR beta V segments appeared in productive rearrangements either about 87% or about 30% of the time, which broadly matched IMGT annotations. In both the original and validation cohorts, the classifier was reported to diagnose cytomegalovirus status with high specificity and sensitivity.

Libraries were prepared through the immunoSEQ multiplex PCR assay. The multiplex PCR relied on a mix of 60 forward primers for TCR Vbeta segments and 13 reverse primers for TCR Jbeta segments. The CDR3 region of rearranged TCR beta genes was amplified from genomic DNA with a multiplex PCR assay. On the Illumina HiSeq System, the amplified TCR beta libraries were sequenced as 87-base-pair reads. The source study handled its data this way. A later analysis tallied roughly 78 million unique TCR beta chains across the 700 or so repertoires, and about 10 million of those chains were shared by two or more donors. Raw reads were error-corrected and collapsed into unique sequences by a nearest-neighbor algorithm in which closely related sequences were merged to remove PCR and sequencing errors. To assign V, D and J gene segments, CDR3 sequences were aligned to IMGT reference sequences. For a sequence to be retained, a match of at least six nucleotides was required to both a V gene segment and a J gene segment. A rearrangement was called productive if the CDR3 had no stop codons and remained in frame with V and J, and every other rearrangement was called non-productive. Following IMGT convention, CDR3 was defined as the stretch from the second conserved V-encoded cysteine up to the conserved J-encoded phenylalanine. Sequences without an unambiguous match to a single V gene segment were excluded from the earlier analysis of a few hundred of the donors. An earlier analysis of approximately 590 of the donors called V segments functional above 56.7% productive rearrangements and segregating when the between-donor standard deviation exceeded 5%. A statistical classification framework was built to diagnose cytomegalovirus status from the catalog of TCR beta chain sequences. In a later analysis, V and J genes were assigned by comparing TCR nucleotide sequences against IMGT/GENE-DB human TR gene sequences. A later analysis assigned CDR3 sequences and most-parsimonious VDJ recombination scenarios with the TCRdist pipeline. In a later analysis, each TCR beta chain was defined by its CDR3 amino acid sequence together with its V-gene family, and reads without a unique V-gene family were excluded. To address suspected cross-contamination and a sequencing artifact, a later analysis removed around 600 highly shared, low-generation-probability nucleotide sequences. In a later analysis, a clonal expansion index for each public chain was calculated from normalized within-repertoire ranks of inferred template counts. Generation probabilities in a later analysis came from a VDJ recombination model fitted to out-of-frame rearrangements, and those results were checked against IGoR. In a later analysis, TCR-TCR, TCR-HLA and TCR-CMV co-occurrence was scored with hypergeometric tests, and a repertoire-size bias correction was applied to TCR pairs. To estimate false discovery rates, a later analysis permuted the HLA or CMV assignments 20 times. In a later analysis, co-occurring TCRs were grouped using DBSCAN, with TCRdist sequence similarity added in when clustering inside HLA-allele-positive subsets. For co-occurrence clustering, repertoires with fewer than 30,000 or more than 120,000 public chains were excluded, along with a handful of repertoires with anomalous nucleotide sharing. The source is immuneACCESS, and TCRdb retained only in-frame sequences with V and J called. Part of the clones is not carried over; for the studies checked, unresolved V genes explain less than half of this, and the remainder is unexplained. The V and J calls and clone size were taken over from that table, and D and trimming were inferred from the DNA. This sample has about 150,000 clones in its table, and 65% to 80% of those were observed once. The ten biggest clones cover roughly an eighth of the sample.

The CDR3 starts with the cysteine, ends with the phenylalanine, and has 17 residues. Kept here is only the CDR3 DNA, which spans 51 bases and is read in frame from base 1. Trimmed from V: 0 bases; trimmed from J: 2 bases; junction bases lacking a gene match: 7. The CDR1 and CDR2 encoded by the germline V gene are SGHRS and YFSETQ. Recombination linked TRBV5-1 to TRBJ2-7, and 11 bases in between align with TRBD2. The TCR originated in a man aged 40-49 years in good health and CMV-seropositive. The sequenced material came from PBMCs. CDR3 reads: CASSLASGSGRAYEQYF. The DNA reads as follows: TGCGCCAGCAGCTTGGCAAGTGGTAGCGGGAGGGCCTACGAGCAGTACTTC.